Shown below are 29 T cell receptor beta chains from a single sample sequenced in a study of T cells after yellow fever vaccination. TCRdb itself ran the 5' RACE reads through MiXCR, one entry per CDR3 protein. The sample consists of fewer than 400,000 distinct CDR3 sequences, about 6.2% of them appearing once. The input for sequencing was PBMCs, taken 5 days after the yellow fever booster vaccination. These receptors were collected from a man between 25 and 39 years old who received the YFV17D yellow fever vaccine.

The table lists this clonotype with a few counts. This chain connects TRBV6-2 or TRBV6-3 to TRBJ2-5; TRBD2 matches at 8 bases. The CDR3 has 15 residues. Losses at the gene ends were 3 bases for V and 1 base for J; bases not matched to a gene: 4. Germline CDR1 MNHEY, CDR2 SVGEGT. DNA of the CDR3: TGTGCCAGCAGTTATGCGGGAGGCCTCCAAGAGACCCAGTACTTC. Amino acids: CASSYAGGLQETQYF.

This clonotype was detected only a few times. The J gene is TRBJ2-3, the V gene TRBV18; D remains unclear. Trimming shortened V by 4 bases and J by 1 base, and 18 bases separated the two germline ends. The germline V gene encodes CDR1 KGHSH and CDR2 LQKENI. The CDR3 is 17 residues long. The DNA for the CDR3 is TGTGCCAGCTCACAATCCGGCGGCCAAAGAGGCACAGATACGCAGTATTTT. This sequence encodes CASSQSGGQRGTDTQYF.

The CDR3 here is CASSTLAGADTQYF. CDR3 coding DNA: TGTGCCAGCAGTACCCTAGCGGGAGCAGATACGCAGTATTTT. The V and J genes are TRBV28 and TRBJ2-3; 10 nucleotides agree with TRBD2. The CDR3 spans 14 residues. V shed 5 bases and J 4 bases; nucleotides not matched to a gene: 3. Germline CDR1 is MDHEN and CDR2 is SYDVKM.

This clonotype has just a few counts. The V gene is TRBV7-2, the J gene TRBJ2-1; 7 bases fit TRBD2. V gave up 1 base and J gave up 3 bases; unmatched junction bases: 6. The germline gives CDR1 SGHTA, CDR2 FQGNSA. The CDR3 consists of 16 residues. The CDR3 DNA follows: TGTGCCAGCAGCTTAGGCGGGAGCCAAATCTACAATGAGCAGTTCTTC. Its protein is CASSLGGSQIYNEQFF.

This clonotype occurred a few times. The rearrangement links TRBV11-2 to TRBJ2-3, with unresolved D. CDR3 length: 15 residues. The ends were cut back, 5 bases at V and 6 bases at J, with 18 bases in the middle. Germline CDR1 SGHAT, CDR2 FQNNGV. The CDR3 sequence: CASSLSYYPSDTQYF. Here the CDR3 DNA reads TGTGCCAGCAGCCTTTCATACTACCCGAGCGATACGCAGTATTTT.

This clonotype was observed many times. The chain is built from TRBV5-6 and TRBJ2-4, with TRBD1 as a possible D gene (5 bases). V shed 4 bases and J shed 0 bases, with 14 bases lying between them. This CDR3 region has 16 residues. Looked up from germline, CDR1 is SGHDT and CDR2 is YYEEEE. This CDR3 reads CASSIQENLAKNIQYF. The CDR3 bases are TGTGCCAGCAGCATACAGGAAAACCTAGCCAAAAACATTCAGTACTTC.

The sample holds a few counts of this clonotype. This chain links TRBV28 with TRBJ2-2, with D unresolved. The V end was cut by 5 bases, the J end by 4 bases, with 17 bases between. The CDR3 has 16 amino acids. CDR1 is MDHEN, CDR2 SYDVKM, per germline. CDR3 in DNA: TGTGCCAGCAGTCCGCGGCCCTATTGGGGCACCGGGGAGCTGTTTTTT. Protein product: CASSPRPYWGTGELFF.

This chain connects TRBV5-4 to TRBJ2-1; tentative D call: TRBD2 (5 bases). The V and J ends lost 2 bases and 10 bases respectively, with 16 bases between them. The CDR3 contains 14 residues. CDR1 and CDR2 from the germline V gene are SGHNT and YYREEE (reference sequence). The CDR3 sequence: CASSFQRKALEQFF. The CDR3 DNA reads as TGTGCCAGCAGCTTTCAGCGGAAGGCTCTAGAGCAGTTCTTC.

In this sample, this clonotype turned up a few times. The rearrangement links TRBV6-2 or TRBV6-3 to TRBJ2-2; D possibly corresponds to TRBD1 (6 bases). V dropped 7 bases and J dropped 7 bases, with 19 bases sitting between them. This CDR3 is built from 15 residues. CDR1 MNHEY and CDR2 SVGEGT come from the germline V gene. The CDR3 region is CASIPIRGKIGELFF. The CDR3 region has the DNA TGTGCCAGCATTCCCATTAGGGGGAAGATCGGGGAGCTGTTTTTT.

The gene calls are TRBV11-2 and TRBJ2-7, with a possible D match to TRBD1 (6 bases). Germline assignment: CDR1 SGHAT and CDR2 FQNNGV. The CDR3 has 15 residues. V lost 5 bases, J lost 6 bases, and 20 bases lay in between. The CDR3 here is CASSQPQGYKAEQYF. The DNA of the CDR3 is TGTGCCAGCAGCCAACCACAGGGTTACAAAGCCGAGCAGTACTTC.

The V gene is TRBV5-1, the J gene TRBJ2-5; maybe TRBD1 (6 bases). This CDR3 is 14 amino acids long. Trimming stripped 4 bases from V and 3 bases from J, with 13 bases between. The germline V gene has CDR1 SGHRS and CDR2 YFSETQ. The CDR3 coding sequence is TGCGCCAGCAGCAGGACAGCCCTGGAAGAGACCCAGTACTTC. This gives the protein CASSRTALEETQYF.

The CDR3 loop reads CASSYSPWRENTGELFF. The CDR3 DNA reads as TGTGCCAGCAGTTACTCCCCTTGGCGGGAGAACACCGGGGAGCTGTTTTTT. The chain uses TRBV6-5 and TRBJ2-2; maybe TRBD2 (6 bases). The CDR3 loop spans 17 amino acids. Germline CDR1 and CDR2: MNHEY and SVGAGI. V lost 0 bases and J 1 base, leaving 12 bases between the germline ends.

The sample holds many counts of this clonotype. The V gene is TRBV30, the J gene TRBJ2-1; no firm D call. CDR3 size: 11 residues. With 1 base removed from V and 4 bases from J, the gap between germline ends came to 2 bases. The V gene's germline CDR1 is GTSNPN and CDR2 SVGIG (reference sequence). CDR3 coding DNA: TGTGCCTGGAGTGATTACAATGAGCAGTTCTTC. This sequence encodes CAWSDYNEQFF.

This clonotype appeared a few times. The chain is built from TRBV5-1 and TRBJ1-2, with D hard to call. V was trimmed by 4 bases and J by 4 bases, leaving 17 bases between them. The CDR3 loop spans 15 amino acids. CDR1 is SGHRS and CDR2 is YFSETQ in the germline V gene. Here the CDR3 reads CASSGTAAAVYGYTF. In DNA, the CDR3 is TGCGCCAGCAGCGGAACAGCGGCTGCAGTCTATGGCTACACCTTC.

The chain is built from TRBV21-1 and TRBJ1-5. TRBV21-1 is a listed pseudogene. This CDR3 has 17 amino acids. This CDR3 reads CASSKARQLNSNQPQHF. Written as DNA, the CDR3 is TGTGCCAGCAGCAAAGCCCGGCAGTTGAATAGCAATCAGCCCCAGCATTTT.

This clonotype was seen repeatedly, ten times or more. The CDR3 DNA follows: TGCAGTGCTACTGGTCCACTAGCGGGATTAGATACGCAGTATTTT. Amino acids: CSATGPLAGLDTQYF. This sequence joins TRBV20-1 and TRBJ2-3; 10 nucleotides agree with TRBD2. The CDR3 runs to 15 residues. Germline CDR1 and CDR2: DFQATT and SNEGSKA (reference sequence). J gave up 5 bases and V 4 bases, and 9 bases lay outside the gene matches.

This clonotype was observed a few times. V is TRBV15 and J is TRBJ2-2, with D perhaps TRBD2 (6 bases). Germline V gene data show CDR1 as LNHNV and CDR2 as YYDKDF (reference sequence). Between the trimmed V and J ends, which lost 3 bases and 4 bases, there was a span of 15 bases. The CDR3 consists of 16 residues. The CDR3 region is CATSSTRDLGTGELFF. The CDR3 coding sequence is TGTGCCACCAGCAGTACCCGGGACTTAGGCACCGGGGAGCTGTTTTTT.

This clonotype came up a few times. The V call is TRBV20-1, the J call TRBJ2-7; D gene unclear. Germline V gene sequence: CDR1 DFQATT, CDR2 SNEGSKA (reference sequence). This CDR3 region has 13 residues. V shed 2 bases and J shed 2 bases, with 10 bases lying between them. The CDR3 loop reads CSARLLSAYEQYF. The CDR3 coding sequence is TGCAGTGCTAGATTGTTGTCTGCCTACGAGCAGTACTTC.

Details on this clonotype: A single base separates this from a much larger clone, so it may be a read error. This rearrangement joins TRBV6-2 or TRBV6-3 to TRBJ2-3; 9 positions agree with TRBD2. Germline-derived CDR1 and CDR2 are MNHEY and SVGEGT. The CDR3 spans 15 residues. CDR3 residues: CASKIAGALADMQYF. DNA for the CDR3: TGTGCCAGCAAGATAGCGGGAGCTTTGGCAGATATGCAGTATTTT.

This clonotype was seen a handful of times. V and J are TRBV11-2 and TRBJ2-7; D is uncertain. Germline CDR1 SGHAT, CDR2 FQNNGV. This CDR3 comprises 12 residues. Between the trimmed V and J ends, which lost 3 bases and 6 bases, there was a span of 9 bases. The DNA of the CDR3 is TGTGCCAGCAGCTTGGGATCTAGCGAGCAGTACTTC. It specifies CASSLGSSEQYF.

This clonotype was observed many times. The chain combines TRBV20-1 with TRBJ2-2; D is unresolved. Per germline, CDR1 DFQATT and CDR2 SNEGSKA (reference sequence). The CDR3 is made up of 15 amino acids. The germline V and J ends were trimmed by 6 bases and 6 bases, with 20 bases remaining between them. The CDR3 DNA follows: TGCAGTGCCCGGAAGGCCAAGATGTACGCCGGGGAGCTGTTTTTT. It yields the protein CSARKAKMYAGELFF.

The chain links TRBV5-1 to TRBJ1-1; 8 nucleotides align to TRBD1. Per the germline V gene, CDR1 is SGHRS and CDR2 is YFSETQ. Losses at the gene ends were 10 bases for V and 1 base for J; bases not matched to a gene: 12. CDR3 length: 15 amino acids. This chain's CDR3 is CASLPGGGGNTEAFF. The CDR3 DNA reads TGCGCCTCGCTTCCAGGGGGCGGTGGGAACACTGAAGCTTTCTTT.

Comment on this clonotype: An end of the junction does not agree with germline; a read error may underlie this. The chain uses TRBV12-3 or TRBV12-4 and TRBJ2-3, with D maybe TRBD2 (6 bases). The CDR3 is 18 amino acids. CDR3 sequence: CASCLGTKLLASTDTQYF. The CDR3 DNA reads TGTGCCAGCTGTTTAGGGACGAAATTACTAGCTAGCACAGATACGCAGTATTTT.

In this sample, this clonotype turned up a few times. The chain carries TRBV15 and TRBJ2-7; 11 positions match TRBD2. V shed 2 bases and J 4 bases; nucleotides not matched to a gene: 4. The CDR3 covers 15 residues. Germline values: CDR1 LNHNV, CDR2 YYDKDF (reference sequence). The CDR3 coding sequence is TGTGCCACCAGCAGATCGACTAGCGGGGTATACGAGCAGTACTTC. Translating gives CATSRSTSGVYEQYF.

CDR3 residues: CASSSGQGVSSYNEQFF. In nucleotides, the CDR3 is TGTGCCAGCAGTAGTGGGCAGGGGGTTAGCTCCTACAATGAGCAGTTCTTC. The chain uses TRBV7-6 and TRBJ2-1; 7 nucleotides match TRBD1. Germline V gene data show CDR1 as SGHVS and CDR2 as FNYEAQ. This CDR3 contains 17 residues. Germline trimming cut 6 bases from V and 0 bases from J; bases unmatched to any gene: 11.

This clonotype showed up many times. The rearrangement uses TRBV6-1 and TRBJ1-1; D perhaps matches TRBD1 (5 bases). CDR3 length: 18 residues. The germline V and J ends were trimmed by 5 bases and 0 bases, with 22 bases remaining between them. Germline values: CDR1 MNHNS, CDR2 SASEGT. The CDR3: CASSRIGGGSRMNTEAFF. CDR3 bases: TGTGCCAGCAGTAGAATTGGGGGAGGGTCACGGATGAACACTGAAGCTTTCTTT.

This clonotype appeared a few times. This rearrangement joins TRBV5-4 to TRBJ2-2; TRBD2 might be the D (6 bases). Trimming took off 1 base at V and 6 bases at J, with 16 bases between the two ends. The CDR3 has 16 residues. Germline loops: CDR1 SGHNT, CDR2 YYREEE (reference sequence). The CDR3 DNA reads TGTGCCAGCAGCTTGATTAGCGGCGGGCGGGCCGGGGAGCTGTTTTTT. Amino acids: CASSLISGGRAGELFF.

This clonotype was detected only a few times. This rearrangement joins TRBV6-4 to TRBJ2-7; 8 bases are a match to TRBD2. The V gene's germline CDR1 is MRHNA and CDR2 SNTAGT. J lost 1 base, V lost 6 bases, and 2 bases had no gene match. CDR3 length equals 13 residues. The DNA of the CDR3 is TGTGCCAGCAGCGTAGCGGGATCCTACGAGCAGTACTTC. This translates into CASSVAGSYEQYF.

This clonotype has at least ten counts. The chain links TRBV7-2 to TRBJ2-1; no firm D call. This CDR3 region has 14 residues. The ends were cut back, 2 bases at V and 4 bases at J, with 9 bases in the middle. Germline CDR1 SGHTA, CDR2 FQGNSA. This CDR3 reads CASSLLPGYNEQFF. DNA for the CDR3: TGTGCCAGCAGCTTACTTCCGGGTTACAATGAGCAGTTCTTC.